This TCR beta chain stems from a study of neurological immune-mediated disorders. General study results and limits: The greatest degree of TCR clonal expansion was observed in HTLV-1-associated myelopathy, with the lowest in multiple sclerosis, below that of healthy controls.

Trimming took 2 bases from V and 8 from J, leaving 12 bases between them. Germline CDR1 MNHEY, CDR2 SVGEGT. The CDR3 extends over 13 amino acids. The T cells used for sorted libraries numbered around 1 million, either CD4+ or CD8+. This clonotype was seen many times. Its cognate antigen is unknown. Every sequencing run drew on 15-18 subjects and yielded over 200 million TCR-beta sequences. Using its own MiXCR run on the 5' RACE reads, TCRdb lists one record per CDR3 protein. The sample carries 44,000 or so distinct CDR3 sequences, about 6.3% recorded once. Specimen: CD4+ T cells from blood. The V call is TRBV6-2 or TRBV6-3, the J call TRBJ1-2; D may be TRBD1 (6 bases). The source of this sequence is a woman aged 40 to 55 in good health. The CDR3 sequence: CASSYSQGRGYTF. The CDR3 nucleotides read TGTGCCAGCAGTTACAGTCAGGGGCGCGGCTACACCTTC.